A single sample is the source of the 30 T cell receptor beta chains below, sequenced in a study of cytomegalovirus exposure and HLA in healthy donors. A multiplex PCR was run with 60 Vbeta primers and 13 Jbeta primers. Profiling relied on immunoSEQ multiplex PCR, and the TCRdb table lists in-frame clones only, not all of them. Altogether over 150,000 clones are present, roughly nine tenths being singletons, with the ten largest covering roughly 0.24%. The sequenced sample was PBMCs. The receptors stem from a girl under three years old in good health and CMV-seronegative.

The V and J genes are TRBV29-1 and TRBJ2-7; TRBD1 is a possible D gene (6 bases). Trimming removed 8 bases at V and 2 bases at J, with 16 bases between. Germline V CDR1 and CDR2: SQVTM, ANQGSEA. The CDR3 runs 13 residues. CDR3 in DNA: TGCAGCTTTTCCGGACAGTACCCCTACGAGCAGTACTTC. It yields the protein CSFSGQYPYEQYF.

The chain carries TRBV4-1 and TRBJ2-7; maybe TRBD2 (6 bases). The CDR3 runs 13 residues. V gave up 5 bases and J gave up 2 bases, with 10 bases separating them. From germline, CDR1 is MGHRA and CDR2 YSYEKL. The DNA of the CDR3 is TGCGCCAGCAGCGCAGGGAGGACCTACGAGCAGTACTTC. It yields the protein CASSAGRTYEQYF.

This clone was observed a handful of times. The rearrangement joins TRBV4-2 to TRBJ2-5, with a weak D call TRBD2 (6 bases). V was shortened by 4 bases and J by 7 bases, with 16 bases between the two germline ends. This CDR3 has 14 residues. Germline CDR1 is LGHNA and CDR2 is YNFKEQ. CDR3 sequence (DNA): TGTGCCAGCAGCCCTGTTAGCGGTGACGGGACCCAGTACTTC. Its protein is CASSPVSGDGTQYF.

V usage is TRBV5-4 and J usage is TRBJ2-5; possible D gene TRBD1, 7 bases. V was pared by 4 bases and J by 3 bases, with 22 bases between. CDR1 SGHNT and CDR2 YYREEE come from the germline V gene (reference sequence). The CDR3 runs to 17 residues. The DNA for the CDR3 is TGTGCCAGCAGCGCCGGGGGAACAGGGGTGGGAAAAGAGACCCAGTACTTC. Its protein is CASSAGGTGVGKETQYF.

This chain uses TRBV4-1 with TRBJ2-7; TRBD1 matches at 10 bases. CDR1 is MGHRA and CDR2 is YSYEKL in the germline V gene. V gave up 0 bases and J gave up 4 bases; unmatched junction bases: 6. The CDR3 is 16 amino acids. CDR3 nucleotide sequence: TGCGCCAGCAGCCAAGAGGGGGACAGGGGTCTGTACGAGCAGTACTTC. Encoded protein: CASSQEGDRGLYEQYF.

The rearrangement links TRBV15 to TRBJ2-3; weak D call: TRBD2 (5 bases). V lost 8 bases and J 1 base, leaving 16 bases between the germline ends. The length of the CDR3 is 15 residues. The germline CDR1 and CDR2 sequences are LNHNV and YYDKDF (reference sequence). The CDR3: CATLSGLEGTDTQYF. CDR3 bases: TGTGCCACCCTCTCTGGTTTGGAGGGCACAGATACGCAGTATTTT.

This clone appeared once. The CDR3 sequence is CASSCFVLTGRENTEAFF. CDR3 sequence (DNA): TGTGCCAGCAGCTGTTTCGTTTTAACAGGGCGAGAGAACACTGAAGCTTTCTTT. The genes are TRBV5-6 and TRBJ1-1; D perhaps matches TRBD1 (6 bases). CDR1 is SGHDT and CDR2 is YYEEEE in the germline V gene. Trimming left V 3 bases short and J 1 base short, with 22 bases between. This CDR3 spans 18 amino acids.

The chain links TRBV10-3 to TRBJ2-7, with 7 bases matching TRBD1. This CDR3 contains 13 residues. With V trimmed by 5 bases and J by 1 base, 2 bases remained unmatched. Per the germline V gene, CDR1 is ENHRY and CDR2 is SYGVKD. The CDR3 region is CAISSGGSYEQYF. CDR3 in DNA: TGTGCCATCAGTTCAGGGGGATCCTACGAGCAGTACTTC.

In this sample, this clone turned up a few times. The rearrangement uses TRBV11-1 and TRBJ2-7; D is possibly TRBD2 (6 bases). CDR1 is SGHAT and CDR2 is FQDESV in the germline V gene (reference sequence). The CDR3 is 14 residues long. V was shortened by 3 bases and J by 3 bases, with 12 bases between the two germline ends. CDR3 protein: CASSLWRGNYEQYF. DNA for the CDR3: TGTGCCAGCAGCTTGTGGAGGGGAAACTACGAGCAGTACTTC.

The V call is TRBV6-5, the J call TRBJ2-3, with 7 bases that match TRBD1. Germline CDR1 is MNHEY and CDR2 is SVGAGI. CDR3 length equals 14 residues. J was trimmed by 1 base and V by 7 bases; bases with no gene match: 5. This CDR3 reads CASKVGQGTDTQYF. CDR3 nucleotide sequence: TGTGCCAGCAAAGTCGGACAGGGCACAGATACGCAGTATTTT.

This clone was observed a single time. This rearrangement joins TRBV18 to TRBJ2-7; perhaps TRBD2 as D (6 bases). V was pared by 0 bases and J by 3 bases, with 6 bases between. This CDR3 spans 13 amino acids. The germline V gene has CDR1 KGHSH and CDR2 LQKENI. The CDR3 loop is CASSPPTSYEQYF. CDR3 DNA sequence: TGTGCCAGCTCACCACCGACTAGCTACGAGCAGTACTTC.

The rearrangement links TRBV7-3 to TRBJ1-2; D perhaps matches TRBD1 (6 bases). V was shortened by 4 bases and J by 6 bases, with 18 bases between the two germline ends. The CDR3 length is 15 residues. Germline CDR1 is SGHTA and CDR2 is FQGTGA. The CDR3 DNA is TGTGCCAGCAGCTCGGGCCAGGGGCGTGGAGATGGCTACACCTTC. It codes for CASSSGQGRGDGYTF. The full variable domain, completed using reference TRBV7-3 and TRBJ1-2, is GAGVSQTPSNKVTEKGKYVELRCDPISGHTALYWYRQSLGQGPEFLIYFQGTGAADDSGLPNDRFFAVRPEGSVSTLKIQRTERGDSAVYLCASSSGQGRGDGYTFGSGTRLTVV.

The CDR3 DNA follows: TGTGCCAGCAGCAAGGGGGAATCCTATGGCTACACCTTC. It specifies CASSKGESYGYTF. This chain joins TRBV5-4 and TRBJ1-2, with D possibly TRBD1 on 6 matching bases. The V gene's germline CDR1 is SGHNT and CDR2 YYREEE (reference sequence). Deletions cut 4 bases from V and 4 bases from J, with 11 bases between. The CDR3 consists of 13 residues.

The rearrangement links TRBV7-8 to TRBJ1-1; 8 bases map to TRBD1. The ends lost 1 base at V and 1 base at J; junction bases unmatched: 8. The length of the CDR3 is 17 residues. Germline V gene sequence: CDR1 SGHVS, CDR2 FQNEAQ. The CDR3 reads CASSLVTAGGANTEAFF. The CDR3 DNA reads TGTGCCAGCAGCTTAGTTACGGCAGGGGGCGCGAACACTGAAGCTTTCTTT.

The chain has TRBV5-1 and TRBJ2-5; perhaps TRBD2 as D (5 bases). With the DNA end fitting TRBJ2-7 better, the J assignment may be wrong. The CDR3 consists of 15 residues. The germline V gene has CDR1 SGHRS and CDR2 YFSETQ. The CDR3 is CASSPGFGVGYEQYF. The CDR3 nucleotides are TGCGCCAGCAGCCCCGGTTTCGGGGTGGGGTACGAGCAGTACTTC.

This clone was detected once. The chain links TRBV7-3 to TRBJ2-3; TRBD2 agrees at 7 bases. The germline CDR1 and CDR2 sequences are SGHTA and FQGTGA. J lost 1 base, V lost 2 bases, and 3 bases had no gene match. The CDR3 is made up of 15 amino acids. In DNA form, the CDR3 reads TGTGCCAGCAGCTTAGTCGGACTAGGCACAGATACGCAGTATTTT. Protein product: CASSLVGLGTDTQYF.

The count of this clone is one. This chain links TRBV7-9 with TRBJ2-1; D perhaps matches TRBD1 (6 bases). Deletions cut 2 bases from V and 6 bases from J, with 14 bases between. This CDR3 spans 15 amino acids. In germline, CDR1 is SEHNR, CDR2 FQNEAQ (reference sequence). CDR3 region: CASSLRDRLGNEQFF. In DNA, the CDR3 is TGTGCCAGCAGCTTAAGAGACAGGCTCGGCAATGAGCAGTTCTTC.

This clone was seen just once. The rearrangement joins TRBV4-1 to TRBJ2-5, with 12 nucleotides matching TRBD2. The CDR3 sequence is 16 residues long. CDR1 MGHRA and CDR2 YSYEKL come from the germline V gene. Unmatched junction bases numbered 4, after V lost 5 bases and J lost 0 bases. The CDR3 protein is CASSFRLAGDQETQYF. Written as DNA, the CDR3 is TGCGCCAGCAGCTTTAGACTAGCGGGGGACCAAGAGACCCAGTACTTC.

The J gene is TRBJ2-1, the V gene TRBV27; TRBD2 matches 8 bases. The CDR3 totals 15 residues. CDR1 and CDR2 (germline): MNHEY, SMNVEV (reference sequence). V trimming: 7 bases; J trimming: 3 bases; junction bases outside the gene matches: 8. CDR3 sequence: CASKSGTSGYNEQFF. The CDR3 bases are TGTGCCAGCAAATCCGGGACTAGTGGCTACAATGAGCAGTTCTTC.

CDR3: CATRDSSNEQFF. In DNA, the CDR3 is TGCGCCACCCGGGACAGCTCCAATGAGCAGTTCTTC. The chain combines TRBV5-1 with TRBJ2-1, with 7 nucleotides matching TRBD1. From germline, CDR1 is SGHRS and CDR2 YFSETQ. V lost 9 bases to trimming and J lost 6 bases; unmatched junction nucleotides: 6. The CDR3 runs 12 residues.

This chain connects TRBV7-9 to TRBJ2-7, with 9 nucleotides matching TRBD1. The CDR3 runs 14 residues. With 7 bases clipped from V and 3 bases from J, the junction kept 7 bases outside the gene matches. Germline values: CDR1 SEHNR, CDR2 FQNEAQ (reference sequence). The CDR3: CASNPGQGYYEQYF. As DNA, the CDR3 is TGTGCCAGCAACCCCGGACAGGGGTACTACGAGCAGTACTTC.

This clone was counted only a few times. The chain carries TRBV4-3 and TRBJ2-3; 10 bases are shared with TRBD1. The junction had 4 bases not matched to a gene; V was cut back by 1 base and J by 3 bases. From germline, CDR1 is LGHNA and CDR2 YSLEER. The CDR3 runs 16 residues. CDR3 amino acids: CASSQGGQGITDTQYF. CDR3 coding DNA: TGCGCCAGCAGCCAAGGGGGACAGGGGATTACAGATACGCAGTATTTT.

The chain recombines TRBV18 with TRBJ2-7; D perhaps matches TRBD2 (7 bases). V lost 3 bases and J lost 5, with 17 bases in between. The CDR3 has 15 amino acids. Germline loops: CDR1 KGHSH, CDR2 LQKENI. CDR3 protein: CASSPTFTGRDEQYF. The CDR3 region has the DNA TGTGCCAGCTCACCCACATTTACAGGGAGGGACGAGCAGTACTTC.

The chain employs TRBV6-1 and TRBJ1-2, with TRBD1 identical over 8 bases. From germline, CDR1 is MNHNS and CDR2 SASEGT. J lost 2 bases, V lost 3 bases, and 2 bases had no gene match. The CDR3 totals 14 residues. The CDR3 loop is CASSETGANYGYTF. CDR3 bases: TGTGCCAGCAGTGAGACAGGGGCAAACTATGGCTACACCTTC.

The V gene is TRBV7-6, the J gene TRBJ2-7; 12 nucleotides agree with TRBD2. CDR1 is SGHVS, CDR2 FNYEAQ, per germline. CDR3 length equals 21 residues. The V segment lost 1 base and the J segment 0 bases; nucleotides outside the gene matches: 16. CDR3 bases: TGTGCCAGCAGCTTAGATCCGGCAGGAGGACTAGCGGGACAGAGCTCCTACGAGCAGTACTTC. It is translated as CASSLDPAGGLAGQSSYEQYF. The variable domain in full, completed from reference TRBV7-6 and TRBJ2-7, reads GAGVSQSPRYKVTKRGQDVALRCDPISGHVSLYWYRQALGQGPEFLTYFNYEAQQDKSGLPNDRFSAERPEGSISTLTIQRTEQRDSAMYRCASSLDPAGGLAGQSSYEQYFGPGTRLTVT.

The chain couples TRBV7-3 to TRBJ2-3; D possibly corresponds to TRBD2 (5 bases). This CDR3 is 14 amino acids long. Trimming took 4 bases from V and 2 from J, leaving 10 bases between them. Germline loops: CDR1 SGHTA, CDR2 FQGTGA. The CDR3 nucleotides are TGTGCCAGCAGCTCAGGACTGACCACAGATACGCAGTATTTT. The encoded protein is CASSSGLTTDTQYF.

The chain recombines TRBV7-6 with TRBJ2-5, with D maybe TRBD2 (7 bases). CDR3 length: 16 amino acids. CDR1 is SGHVS and CDR2 is FNYEAQ in the germline V gene. V was clipped by 1 base and J by 2 bases, with 14 bases between them. CDR3 nucleotides: TGTGCCAGCAGCTTAGGGGCGGCGGGGGCGCAAGAGACCCAGTACTTC. Translated: CASSLGAAGAQETQYF. The whole variable domain, filled in from reference TRBV7-6 and TRBJ2-5, reads GAGVSQSPRYKVTKRGQDVALRCDPISGHVSLYWYRQALGQGPEFLTYFNYEAQQDKSGLPNDRFSAERPEGSISTLTIQRTEQRDSAMYRCASSLGAAGAQETQYFGPGTRLLVL.

In the case of this clone: Other DNA sequences from this sample encode an identical CDR3 as well. The chain links TRBV11-2 to TRBJ2-3; a weak D match, TRBD2 (5 bases). V lost 5 bases to trimming and J lost 3 bases, with 12 bases between them. The CDR3 totals 14 residues. Germline V CDR1 and CDR2: SGHAT, FQNNGV. The CDR3 loop reads CASSLWAGTDTQYF. The CDR3 nucleotides read TGTGCCAGCAGCCTATGGGCGGGTACAGATACGCAGTATTTT.

The chain recombines TRBV2 with TRBJ2-5, with 9 positions matching TRBD1. V shed 8 bases and J 9 bases; nucleotides not matched to a gene: 10. The CDR3 totals 13 residues. Per the germline V gene, CDR1 is SNHLY and CDR2 is FYNNEI. CDR3 sequence reads: CASGRDREVPQYF. The DNA of the CDR3 is TGTGCCAGCGGAAGGGACAGGGAAGTCCCCCAGTACTTC.

The rearrangement uses TRBV9 and TRBJ2-5, with 9 bases aligning to TRBD2. V shed 4 bases and J 4 bases; nucleotides not matched to a gene: 5. Per the germline V gene, CDR1 is SGDLS and CDR2 is YYNGEE. The CDR3 runs 14 residues. The CDR3 region is CASSLGLARETQYF. The CDR3 DNA reads TGTGCCAGCAGCTTGGGACTAGCTAGAGAGACCCAGTACTTC.